The T cell receptor beta chain under discussion was sequenced for a study of beta chain features in type 1 diabetes (dated by TCRdb to 2017 to 2018). About the investigation overall: Mean age, gender distribution, total cell number and subset yield did not differ between patients and healthy donors. Whereas all 30 or so donors provided naive and central memory subsets, regulatory and stem cell-like memory subsets were isolated from just 8 patients and about 8 healthy donors. A total of over 90,000,000 sorted cells were examined across all samples, and a strong correlation was observed between cell number per subset and RNA yield. The study compared the TCRB repertoires of sorted circulating CD4+ T cell subsets in recently diagnosed type 1 diabetes patients with those in matched healthy donors. Paper-wide results and their limitations: At VDJ recombination sites, type 1 diabetes patients had fewer insertions and more deleted nucleotides, which implies abnormalities in thymic rearrangement. In all four CD4+ subsets, TCRB CDR3 length was moderately but significantly shorter in type 1 diabetes patients. Naive, central memory and regulatory TCRB repertoires appeared to be more similar among patients than among healthy donors. Because small numbers of individuals were included in the HLA sub-analyses, any influence of HLA type on TCRB rearrangement was left unresolved. Sequencing cDNA rather than genomic DNA could over-represent highly expressing activated cells, although activation and CD3 levels did not differ between groups. Shorter templates might have been favored by PCR, but patient and control samples were amplified and corrected together, so both groups would have been affected equally by any skew.

Each donor gave one peripheral blood draw, roughly 110 mL on average, collected into heparinised tubes. Naive, central memory, regulatory and stem cell-like memory CD4+ T cells were sorted on a BD FACSAria II using a panel including CD45RO, CCR7, CD25, CD127, CD95 and CD27. Purity was above 95% for every sorted population. PBMCs were separated immediately by Lymphoprep density gradient centrifugation and were stained directly, without being cultured. To minimize batch effects, samples were stained and sorted in pairs, one healthy donor with one patient per experiment. In the case of this clone: Its antigen is still unknown. Per-base quality was not reported, and no clone a single base away is much larger than it.

Taken from cysteine to phenylalanine, the CDR3 has 14 residues. Left in the record is the CDR3 DNA by itself, 42 bases read in frame from the first base. CDR1 SGDLS and CDR2 YYNGEE were looked up in the germline V gene. The germline ends are 13 bases apart after V is trimmed by 4 bases and J by 8 bases. The High Capacity cDNA Reverse Transcription Kit was used to reverse transcribe all of the isolated RNA, meaning that expressed TCRB transcripts were what got sequenced. Deep immunoSEQ sequencing was applied to naive, central memory and regulatory T cell samples, giving an average of roughly 3.5 million total reads per sample. Sorted cells were lysed in RLT buffer, and RNA was extracted using DNase-treated RNeasy Micro or Mini kits according to cell number. To prevent cross-contamination, every cell subset was processed on its own, while patient and healthy donor samples were processed together. TCRB sequences were amplified from cDNA with the immunoSEQ multiplex PCR, producing 87-bp fragments spanning the CDR3 region. Sequencing of the amplicons was done on the Illumina HiSeq platform. The authors' analysis ran thus. PCR bias was corrected computationally using synthetic template baselines, and reads within Hamming distance 2 were collapsed, with unmergeable singletons discarded. By aligning reads against IMGT, V, D and J genes, CDR3 length, and insertions or deletions at six rearrangement sites were assigned. Within each subset, clonotype counts were normalized to the number of sorted cells before true diversity and Gini coefficients were calculated with the tcR R package. The overlap coefficient, calculated on TCRB nucleotide sequences, was used to quantify repertoire sharing. Out-of-frame TCRB sequences from naive cells were analyzed as a proxy for the pre-selection repertoire. In its TCRdb copy, this immuneACCESS table keeps in-frame sequences only and misses some clones. Where compared with another copy, unresolved V genes explain less than half of these, and the others have no known cause. That table furnishes V, J and clone size, whereas the DNA furnished D and trimming. For this sample the table gives about 660,000 clones, of which over 11% were detected only once. The biggest ten clones account for 0.03% to 0.04% of the sample.

The source of this sequence is a man aged 18 to 29 with type 1 diabetes. This sequence uses TRBV9 and TRBJ1-6; confidence is insufficient to name the D gene. The specimen was naive CD4+ T cells from blood. Taken with the paper, the label for cell subset or site translates to: true naive CD4+ T cells. This receptor carries the CDR3 CASSPVLGDSPLHF. The base sequence is TGTGCCAGCAGCCCGGTTCTTGGAGATTCACCCCTCCACTTT. Where the CDR3 stops, the reference TRBV9 and TRBJ1-6 genes take over; the full variable domain is DSGVTQTPKHLITATGQRVTLRCSPRSGDLSVYWYQQSLDQGLQFLIQYYNGEERAKGNILERFSAQQFPDLHSELNLSSLELGDSALYFCASSPVLGDSPLHFGNGTRLTVT.